Listed below are T cell receptor beta chains from one sample, sequenced in a study of a mutant IDH1 vaccine in newly diagnosed glioma. Some clones are missing from TCRdb's copy, which holds only in-frame ones; the method was immunoSEQ multiplex PCR. There are around 60,000 clones in the sample; roughly 85% occur only once, and over 4% lies in the top ten. These receptors have no known antigen. This material consisted of PBMCs, taken from a glioma patient whose treatment included an IDH1 peptide vaccine. These receptors were collected from a man aged 30 to 39 with glioma. Each CDR3 is given with its conserved first and last residue. D genes are given only for firm matches. Rows give clone size only sometimes, using once, few, many, or a class for an expanded clone.

d_call: .; clone_size: .; cdr3_length: 12; v_call: TRBV6-5; j_call: TRBJ1-4; cdr3_aa: CASSYSNEKLFF; cdr3_nt: TGTGCCAGCAGTTACTCCAATGAAAAACTGTTTTTT
d_call: TRBD1; clone_size: .; cdr3_length: 13; v_call: TRBV4-1; j_call: TRBJ1-5; cdr3_aa: CASSLTGGQPQHF; cdr3_nt: TGCGCCAGCAGCTTAACAGGGGGGCAGCCCCAGCATTTT
d_call: TRBD1; clone_size: .; cdr3_length: 14; v_call: TRBV30; j_call: TRBJ2-7; cdr3_aa: CAWSRGQGSYEQYF; cdr3_nt: TGTGCCTGGAGTAGGGGACAGGGTTCCTACGAGCAGTACTTC
d_call: .; clone_size: .; cdr3_length: 15; v_call: TRBV5-1; j_call: TRBJ2-1; cdr3_aa: CASSFLGGSNLVQFF; cdr3_nt: TGCGCCAGCAGCTTCCTCGGGGGCAGCAATCTCGTTCAGTTCTTC
d_call: TRBD1; clone_size: once; cdr3_length: 14; v_call: TRBV6-1; j_call: TRBJ2-4; cdr3_aa: CASSSGTAVNIQYF; cdr3_nt: TGTGCCAGCAGTAGTGGGACAGCAGTAAACATTCAGTACTTC
d_call: TRBD2; clone_size: .; cdr3_length: 16; v_call: TRBV27; j_call: TRBJ2-1; cdr3_aa: CVSGTSGGASYNEQFF; cdr3_nt: TGTGTCTCAGGGACTAGCGGGGGGGCCTCCTACAATGAGCAGTTCTTC
d_call: .; clone_size: .; cdr3_length: 15; v_call: TRBV28; j_call: TRBJ1-4; cdr3_aa: CASSLTVATNEKLFF; cdr3_nt: TGTGCCAGCAGTTTGACAGTTGCAACTAATGAAAAACTGTTTTTT
d_call: .; clone_size: .; cdr3_length: 15; v_call: TRBV5-4; j_call: TRBJ2-7; cdr3_aa: CASSQGDHTDYEQYF; cdr3_nt: TGTGCCAGCAGCCAAGGGGACCACACGGACTACGAGCAGTACTTC
d_call: TRBD1; clone_size: .; cdr3_length: 16; v_call: TRBV4-1; j_call: TRBJ1-4; cdr3_aa: CASSQGDRATNEKLFF; cdr3_nt: TGCGCCAGCAGCCAAGGGGACAGGGCAACTAATGAAAAACTGTTTTTT
d_call: TRBD2; clone_size: .; cdr3_length: 16; v_call: TRBV18; j_call: TRBJ2-5; cdr3_aa: CASSPVGGGGAETQYF; cdr3_nt: TGTGCCAGCTCACCAGTCGGTGGCGGGGGGGCCGAGACCCAGTACTTC
d_call: .; clone_size: .; cdr3_length: 15; v_call: TRBV14; j_call: TRBJ1-6; cdr3_aa: CASSHSGVYNSPLHF; cdr3_nt: TGTGCCAGCAGCCACTCCGGGGTGTATAATTCACCCCTCCACTTT